This is a list of T cell receptor beta chains from one sample in a study of T-cell memory formation after mild COVID-19. TCRdb called the 5' RACE reads again in MiXCR, with one record for every CDR3 protein. The table shows some 180,000 distinct CDR3 sequences, with 13% occurring only once. Sequenced input: PBMCs or a T cell subset sorted from them (not recorded which). These TCRs come from a man aged 18-30 years who had mild COVID-19 (a few samples of this study predate the infection). Cell type and time point are not known. Both conserved end residues are part of each CDR3. The D gene is left open where the match is weak. Some rows mark clone size as missing; the rest say once, few, many or name a class of expanded clone.

J: TRBJ1-1; D: .; size: .; V: TRBV12-3/TRBV12-4; CDR3: CASTPPGMNTEAFF
J: TRBJ2-5; D: .; size: few; V: TRBV20-1; CDR3: CSASVNQETQYF
J: TRBJ2-1; D: .; size: .; V: TRBV2; CDR3: CASRPNSGGHEQFF
J: TRBJ1-4; D: .; size: many; V: TRBV5-6; CDR3: CASSLANAGKVF
J: TRBJ1-1; D: .; size: .; V: TRBV6-5; CDR3: CASRRNGPTRRNTEAFF
J: TRBJ1-1; D: .; size: few; V: TRBV29-1; CDR3: CSVDGGATEAFF
J: TRBJ2-3; D: .; size: .; V: TRBV2; CDR3: CASSADSRTDTQYF
J: TRBJ2-1; D: .; size: .; V: TRBV11-3; CDR3: CASSQNAGGGNEQFF
J: TRBJ2-1; D: TRBD2; size: .; V: TRBV30; CDR3: CAWYPSGGKDEQFF
J: TRBJ1-1; D: .; size: few; V: TRBV5-1; CDR3: CASSRGQMNTEAFF
J: TRBJ1-3; D: .; size: .; V: TRBV12-3/TRBV12-4; CDR3: CASRYGNTIYF
J: TRBJ2-3; D: .; size: .; V: TRBV27; CDR3: CASSFVTSTDTQYF
J: TRBJ2-2; D: .; size: few; V: TRBV7-3; CDR3: CASSALPTPNTGELFF
J: TRBJ1-1; D: .; size: .; V: TRBV19; CDR3: CASSSSKGTEAFF
J: TRBJ1-6; D: .; size: few; V: TRBV30; CDR3: CAWKDSFGSPLHF
J: TRBJ1-5; D: .; size: few; V: TRBV28; CDR3: CASSERPQHF
J: TRBJ1-1; D: .; size: few; V: TRBV6-2/TRBV6-3; CDR3: CASNMVLNTEAFF
J: TRBJ2-1; D: .; size: .; V: TRBV4-1; CDR3: CASSRSGQGWVYEQFF
J: TRBJ2-4; D: .; size: few; V: TRBV6-5; CDR3: CASSYSFSRIKNIQYF
J: TRBJ2-3; D: .; size: .; V: TRBV6-5; CDR3: CASSTKSDSTDTQYF
J: TRBJ1-6; D: .; size: few; V: TRBV27; CDR3: CASSLIGTGNSPLHF
J: TRBJ2-5; D: .; size: .; V: TRBV7-9; CDR3: CASSLFLSQQETQYF
J: TRBJ2-1; D: TRBD2; size: .; V: TRBV6-5; CDR3: CASSRLAGVGNEQFF
J: TRBJ2-7; D: TRBD2; size: .; V: TRBV7-9; CDR3: CASSQVAGGRPYSYEQYF
J: TRBJ1-2; D: TRBD1; size: few; V: TRBV12-3/TRBV12-4; CDR3: CASSWDSGSYGYTF
J: TRBJ1-2; D: TRBD1; size: .; V: TRBV12-3/TRBV12-4; CDR3: CASGTGYGYTF